This TCR beta chain was sequenced in a study of OX40 agonist ivuxolimab in advanced cancers. Whole-study findings and limits: Normalized T-cell clonal expansion was also low in some nonresponders.

Clones were sequenced by immunoSEQ multiplex PCR, and TCRdb holds only the in-frame ones, with some missing. The sample contains about 75,000 clones, roughly 84% of which appear only once. On this clone itself: Its matching antigen is unknown.

The source material was CD4+ or CD8+ T cells sorted from blood, sampled in a trial of the OX40 agonist ivuxolimab. The source of this sequence is an adult with an advanced solid tumor such as melanoma, head and neck, liver or kidney cancer.

The CDR3 sequence: CASIDRGVTDTQYF. As DNA, the CDR3 is TGTGCCAGCATCGACAGGGGCGTCACAGATACGCAGTATTTT. The chain recombines TRBV2 with TRBJ2-3; 8 bases are a match to TRBD1. Germline assignment: CDR1 SNHLY and CDR2 FYNNEI. Trimming cost V 7 bases and J 2 bases; bases outside gene matches: 5. The CDR3 runs to 14 residues.